The clone carrying this T cell receptor beta chain came up once. Its antigen is unidentified. The data originate from a study of T cells after yellow fever vaccination. Study-wide results and limits: At 95% to 97% for CD4 and over 80% for CD8, most primary-vaccination clones showed up again after the booster. The CD4 and CD8 compartments had a small share of their clonotypes in common.

UMIs and a universal primer site were added when TCR cDNA was made by 5'RACE template switching. TCRdb reprocessed the 5' RACE reads with MiXCR, giving one entry per CDR3 protein. The sample shows hundreds of thousands of distinct CDR3 sequences, about a fifth of them seen only once. This CDR3 region has 17 residues. V shed 0 bases and J shed 5 bases, with 15 bases lying between them. Per germline, CDR1 SGDLS and CDR2 YYNGEE. The chain recombines TRBV9 with TRBJ2-6, with D hard to call. The source was PBMCs, collected less than 25 days after the first yellow fever vaccination. The sequence was collected from a man aged 18 to 29 who received the YFV17D yellow fever vaccine. CDR3 amino acids: CASSVAADRLWANVLTF. Here the CDR3 DNA reads TGTGCCAGCAGCGTAGCTGCGGACCGCCTATGGGCCAACGTCCTGACTTTC.